The 29 T cell receptor beta chains below were found in one sample sequenced in a study of blood T cell repertoires in COVID-19. Clones were read by immunoSEQ multiplex PCR, and TCRdb kept only the in-frame ones, dropping some. The sample includes tens of thousands of clones, 87% seen only once; the top ten take 15%. Source material: peripheral blood. Source of these receptors: a male donor with acute or convalescent COVID-19.

The chain couples TRBV27 to TRBJ1-1; tentative D call: TRBD1 (6 bases). The ends were cut back, 2 bases at V and 6 bases at J, with 10 bases in the middle. CDR1 and CDR2 from the germline V gene are MNHEY and SMNVEV (reference sequence). The CDR3 has 13 amino acids. The CDR3, as DNA: TGTGCCAGCAGTTTAGCCAGGGGCTCTGAAGCTTTCTTT. Protein product: CASSLARGSEAFF.

The chain combines TRBV11-1 with TRBJ2-5, with TRBD2 as a possible D gene (6 bases). V was cut by 3 bases and J by 4 bases, with 18 bases left in between. This CDR3 is 16 amino acids long. CDR1 is SGHAT and CDR2 is FQDESV in the germline V gene (reference sequence). CDR3 protein: CASSFGGVTGIETQYF. CDR3 DNA sequence: TGTGCCAGCAGCTTTGGCGGGGTTACGGGGATAGAGACCCAGTACTTC. The variable domain in full, completed from reference TRBV11-1 and TRBJ2-5, reads EAEVAQSPRYKITEKSQAVAFWCDPISGHATLYWYRQILGQGPELLVQFQDESVVDDSQLPKDRFSAERLKGVDSTLKIQPAELGDSAMYLCASSFGGVTGIETQYFGPGTRLLVL.

The chain recombines TRBV7-9 with TRBJ2-1; 10 bases agree with TRBD2. V dropped 7 bases and J dropped 5; count of bases not matched to a gene: 8. Germline CDR1 and CDR2: SEHNR and FQNEAQ (reference sequence). This CDR3 has 15 amino acids. The CDR3 DNA is TGTGCCAGCATCACTAGCGGGGACTTCAACAATGAGCAGTTCTTC. Its protein is CASITSGDFNNEQFF.

The V and J genes are TRBV2 and TRBJ2-7; 7 nucleotides align to TRBD1. CDR3 length: 13 residues. Trimming removed 10 bases from V and 0 bases from J; junction bases left unmatched: 6. CDR1 SNHLY and CDR2 FYNNEI come from the germline V gene. CDR3 amino acids: CAIVTGSSYEQYF. In DNA form, the CDR3 reads TGTGCCATCGTGACAGGGAGCTCCTACGAGCAGTACTTC.

The chain links TRBV29-1 to TRBJ1-2; 10 bases are shared with TRBD1. V lost 3 bases, J lost 7 bases, and 5 bases stayed unmatched. Germline CDR1 reads SQVTM; CDR2 reads ANQGSEA. The CDR3 runs 13 residues. The CDR3 nucleotides are TGCAGCGTTGACATGACAGGGGGCTTTGGCTACACCTTC. It translates to CSVDMTGGFGYTF.

V gene TRBV5-6 combines with J gene TRBJ2-1; TRBD1 aligns across 9 bases. This CDR3 spans 16 amino acids. Germline CDR1 reads SGHDT; CDR2 reads YYEEEE. V was clipped by 6 bases and J by 10 bases; unmatched bases: 17. The CDR3, as DNA: TGTGCCAGCACCCAGTACGGGACAGGGTCCAGTCAGGAGCAGTTCTTC. This translates into CASTQYGTGSSQEQFF.

V is TRBV6-6 and J is TRBJ2-5; 8 bases match TRBD1. V lost 5 bases, J lost 2 bases, and 7 bases stayed unmatched. CDR3 length: 15 amino acids. Per the germline V gene, CDR1 is MNHNY and CDR2 is SVGAGI (reference sequence). In nucleotides, the CDR3 is TGTGCCAGCAGTCGAAACAGGGGGGATCAAGAGACCCAGTACTTC. Its protein product is CASSRNRGDQETQYF.

The CDR3 reads CASSLQTDTGELFF. CDR3 sequence (DNA): TGTGCCAGCAGCTTACAGACAGACACCGGGGAGCTGTTTTTT. The chain recombines TRBV11-2 with TRBJ2-2; weak D call: TRBD1 (5 bases). V lost 2 bases to trimming and J lost 3 bases, with 7 bases between them. The germline CDR1 and CDR2 sequences are SGHAT and FQNNGV. CDR3 size: 14 residues.

V gene TRBV2 combines with J gene TRBJ2-1, with unresolved D. Looked up from germline, CDR1 is SNHLY and CDR2 is FYNNEI. The CDR3 sequence is 11 residues long. V lost 8 bases and J lost 4, with 6 bases in between. The DNA for the CDR3 is TGTGCCAGCTCTATGTACAATGAGCAGTTCTTC. Its translation is CASSMYNEQFF.

In its sample, this clone was seen a few times. The chain carries TRBV30 and TRBJ2-1; D remains unclear. Trimming removed 0 bases at V and 5 bases at J, with 8 bases between. In germline, CDR1 is GTSNPN, CDR2 SVGIG (reference sequence). The CDR3 is made up of 13 amino acids. The CDR3 spells CAWSVRLDNEQFF. The CDR3 coding sequence is TGTGCCTGGAGTGTACGGCTAGACAATGAGCAGTTCTTC.

V is TRBV7-9 and J is TRBJ1-6; 8 bases agree with TRBD1. The germline CDR1 and CDR2 sequences are SEHNR and FQNEAQ (reference sequence). The CDR3 spans 15 residues. V lost 6 bases, J lost 7 bases, and 8 bases stayed unmatched. The CDR3 coding sequence is TGTGCCAGCAGTCCTTCGGGACAGGAAAATTCACCCCTCCACTTT. Its protein is CASSPSGQENSPLHF.

The chain links TRBV24-1 to TRBJ2-1; D gene uncertain. This CDR3 has 13 amino acids. The V end was cut by 5 bases, the J end by 7 bases, with 11 bases between. Germline CDR1 and CDR2: KGHDR and SFDVKD. The CDR3, as DNA: TGTGCCACCAGTGTCGAACCACGGAATGAGCAGTTCTTC. This sequence encodes CATSVEPRNEQFF.

This clone has a single count. The chain recombines TRBV2 with TRBJ1-3; a weak D match, TRBD1 (6 bases). Germline V lookup: CDR1 SNHLY, CDR2 FYNNEI. The ends were cut back, 5 bases at V and 0 bases at J, with 14 bases in the middle. The CDR3 length is 16 residues. CDR3 nucleotides: TGTGCCAGCAGTCTCAAAGGACAGTCCTCTGGAAACACCATATATTTT. Its translation is CASSLKGQSSGNTIYF.

The chain carries TRBV11-1 and TRBJ1-4; 7 bases are a match to TRBD1. The V segment lost 2 bases and the J segment 5 bases; nucleotides outside the gene matches: 8. The germline gives CDR1 SGHAT, CDR2 FQDESV (reference sequence). There are 16 residues in the CDR3. The CDR3 coding sequence is TGTGCCAGCAGCTTAAGCCCGACAGGGAGAAATGAAAAACTGTTTTTT. Translating it yields CASSLSPTGRNEKLFF.

J is TRBJ1-2 and V is TRBV21-1; the listed D gene, TRBD1, was not tested against the DNA. TRBV21-1 is a pseudogene segment. The CDR3 contains 12 residues. The CDR3 region has the DNA TGTGCCAGCAGCATACAGGGTAAAGGCTACACCTTC. Protein sequence: CASSIQGKGYTF.

V is TRBV6-2 or TRBV6-3 and J is TRBJ2-3; 7 nucleotides line up with TRBD1. V lost 5 bases to trimming and J lost 0 bases; unmatched junction nucleotides: 2. The CDR3 runs 14 residues. CDR1 is MNHEY, CDR2 SVGEGT, per germline. The CDR3 loop is CASSTQGSTDTQYF. In DNA, the CDR3 is TGTGCCAGCAGTACACAGGGGAGCACAGATACGCAGTATTTT.

The CDR3 here is CASSSTRGADTQYF. CDR3 DNA sequence: TGTGCCAGCAGCTCGACTAGGGGAGCAGATACGCAGTATTTT. The gene calls are TRBV7-2 and TRBJ2-3, with D maybe TRBD2 (6 bases). Germline CDR1 SGHTA, CDR2 FQGNSA. V lost 4 bases and J 4 bases, leaving 12 bases between the germline ends. CDR3 size: 14 residues. The full variable domain, its missing parts supplied by reference TRBV7-2 and TRBJ2-3, is GAGVSQSPSNKVTEKGKDVELRCDPISGHTALYWYRQSLGQGLEFLIYFQGNSAPDKSGLPSDRFSAERTGGSVSTLTIQRTQQEDSAVYLCASSSTRGADTQYFGPGTRLTVL.

The chain has TRBV29-1 and TRBJ1-2; the match to TRBD1 covers 10 bases. CDR1 is SQVTM and CDR2 is ANQGSEA in the germline V gene. Trimming at V came to 6 bases and at J to 4 bases, leaving 8 bases not matched to a gene. CDR3 size: 14 residues. CDR3 protein: CSVSSGQGSYGYTF. Here the CDR3 DNA reads TGCAGCGTCAGCTCGGGACAGGGGAGCTATGGCTACACCTTC.

The V and J genes are TRBV5-3 and TRBJ1-5; D may be TRBD1 (5 bases). TRBV5-3 is designated an ORF whose function remains uncertain. This CDR3 is 12 amino acids long. V dropped 10 bases and J dropped 4 bases, with 12 bases sitting between them. The CDR3 loop is CAPWGGNQPQHF. The CDR3 DNA follows: TGTGCCCCCTGGGGGGGAAATCAGCCCCAGCATTTT.

The V gene is TRBV5-1, the J gene TRBJ1-1; 7 nucleotides agree with TRBD1. Germline-derived CDR1 and CDR2 are SGHRS and YFSETQ. The CDR3 has 15 residues. The J segment lost 5 bases and the V segment lost 0 bases, leaving 7 bases of the junction unmatched. CDR3 protein: CASSLVARGKTEAFF. Written as DNA, the CDR3 is TGCGCCAGCAGCTTGGTCGCCAGGGGGAAGACTGAAGCTTTCTTT.

The CDR3 loop is CASSLKWTENYEQYF. CDR3 nucleotide sequence: TGTGCCAGCAGCCTAAAGTGGACAGAAAACTACGAGCAGTACTTC. V gene TRBV5-5 combines with J gene TRBJ2-7, with D perhaps TRBD1 (6 bases). CDR1 SGHKS and CDR2 YYEKEE come from the germline V gene (reference sequence). Trimming pared 4 bases from V and 3 bases from J, leaving 17 bases between. The CDR3 runs 15 residues.

The V gene is TRBV5-5, the J gene TRBJ2-7; 8 bases fit TRBD2. From germline, CDR1 is SGHKS and CDR2 YYEKEE (reference sequence). This CDR3 has 14 residues. With V trimmed by 0 bases and J by 4 bases, 3 bases remained unmatched. CDR3 DNA: TGTGCCAGCAGCTTGGCGGGGGGGCTGTACGAGCAGTACTTC. This gives the protein CASSLAGGLYEQYF.

The chain joins TRBV6-5 to TRBJ1-5; the match to TRBD1 covers 10 bases. This CDR3 spans 15 amino acids. Germline CDR1 MNHEY, CDR2 SVGAGI. V lost 6 bases, J lost 2 bases, and 4 bases stayed unmatched. CDR3 bases: TGTGCCAGCAGCCTAGGGACAGGGGGCAATCAGCCCCAGCATTTT. This codes for CASSLGTGGNQPQHF.

The chain has TRBV28 and TRBJ1-2; 9 bases line up with TRBD1. The germline gives CDR1 MDHEN, CDR2 SYDVKM. CDR3 length equals 15 residues. The ends lost 6 bases at V and 1 base at J; junction bases unmatched: 6. The CDR3: CASSPGTGHNYGYTF. CDR3 DNA sequence: TGTGCCAGCAGCCCCGGGACAGGGCATAACTATGGCTACACCTTC.

This chain links TRBV18 with TRBJ2-5; D is possibly TRBD1 (6 bases). Germline assignment: CDR1 KGHSH and CDR2 LQKENI. The CDR3 is 14 amino acids. Trimming removed 1 base from V and 1 base from J, with 7 bases in between. This CDR3 reads CASSPLGAQETQYF. The CDR3 DNA follows: TGTGCCAGCTCACCACTGGGGGCCCAAGAGACCCAGTACTTC.

The chain is built from TRBV18 and TRBJ2-1; 9 bases are a match to TRBD2. The trim removed 1 base at V and 5 bases at J, leaving 9 bases unmatched. Germline CDR1 KGHSH, CDR2 LQKENI. The CDR3 length is 17 residues. This CDR3 reads CASSPQLGQRGDNEQFF. DNA of the CDR3: TGTGCCAGCTCACCACAGTTAGGCCAGCGGGGGGACAATGAGCAGTTCTTC.

The rearrangement joins TRBV24-1 to TRBJ2-7, with 11 nucleotides matching TRBD2. CDR1 and CDR2 (germline): KGHDR, SFDVKD. There are 15 residues in the CDR3. J was trimmed by 4 bases and V by 3 bases; bases with no gene match: 4. For the CDR3, the DNA is TGTGCCACCAGTGATGAGACTAGCGGGGTTTACGAGCAGTACTTC. Amino acid sequence: CATSDETSGVYEQYF.

This chain uses TRBV5-6 with TRBJ2-3, with 15 bases aligning to TRBD2. Germline loops: CDR1 SGHDT, CDR2 YYEEEE. J was trimmed by 6 bases and V by 4 bases; bases with no gene match: 6. CDR3 length: 16 amino acids. CDR3 protein: CASSGLAGGPSDTQYF. In DNA form, the CDR3 reads TGTGCCAGCAGCGGACTAGCGGGGGGGCCGTCGGATACGCAGTATTTT.

This chain uses TRBV9 with TRBJ2-6; the match to TRBD1 covers 11 bases. The CDR3 extends over 17 amino acids. CDR1 and CDR2 (germline): SGDLS, YYNGEE. V was clipped by 2 bases and J by 1 base; unmatched bases: 2. CDR3 protein: CASSVGTGGSGANVLTF. The CDR3 DNA reads as TGTGCCAGCAGCGTCGGGACAGGGGGTTCTGGGGCCAACGTCCTGACTTTC. Drawing the rest from reference TRBV9 and TRBJ2-6, the complete variable domain is DSGVTQTPKHLITATGQRVTLRCSPRSGDLSVYWYQQSLDQGLQFLIQYYNGEERAKGNILERFSAQQFPDLHSELNLSSLELGDSALYFCASSVGTGGSGANVLTFGAGSRLTVL.